A selection of T cell receptor beta chains follows, all from one sample in a study of response to subunit inactivated influenza vaccine. Each CDR3 protein gets one entry after TCRdb re-called the RT-PCR reads with MiXCR. The sample lists a few hundred thousand distinct CDR3 sequences; 13% to 15% were seen once. The sequencing used PBMCs from blood, collected approximately 13 days after vaccination. The receptors were sampled from a man in his fifties or sixties who received an inactivated influenza vaccine. CDR3s include the opening cysteine and the closing phenylalanine or tryptophan. The D gene is left open where the match is weak. Size is omitted from some rows. Given values are once, few, many or a class for expanded clones.

abundance | d_gene | j_gene | v_gene | CDR3nt | CDR3aa
NA | TRBD2 | TRBJ2-7 | TRBV4-1 | TGCGCCAGCAGCCAAGATCTAGCACAGGGAAATAGCGGGAGGACCTACGAGCAGTACTTC | CASSQDLAQGNSGRTYEQYF
NA | TRBD2 | TRBJ2-1 | TRBV4-2 | TGTGCCAGCAGCCAAGATCGGCGGGGGGGCCTTTACAATGAGCAGTTCTTC | CASSQDRRGGLYNEQFF
few | TRBD2 | TRBJ2-1 | TRBV5-1 | TGCGCCAGCAACAATCTAGCGGGGGGGCGCAATGAGCAGTTCTTC | CASNNLAGGRNEQFF
few | NA | TRBJ2-7 | TRBV15 | TGTGCCACCAGCAGCGGCAGGGTATACGAGCAGTACTTC | CATSSGRVYEQYF
few | NA | TRBJ1-1 | TRBV12-3/TRBV12-4 | TGTGCCAGCGCTAAACAGGGTTTGAACACTGAAGCTTTCTTT | CASAKQGLNTEAFF
many | NA | TRBJ2-5 | TRBV12-3/TRBV12-4 | TGTGCCAGCAGCTTAGTGGGGACCCAGTACTTC | CASSLVGTQYF
few | TRBD2 | TRBJ2-1 | TRBV9 | TGTGCCAGCAGCGTAGGTCATAGGGGGCGTACTAGCGGGGGGCCCGAGGATGAGCAGTTCTTC | CASSVGHRGRTSGGPEDEQFF
NA | NA | TRBJ2-2 | TRBV24-1 | TGTGCCACCAGTCATAAGGGTCTAACGAGCACCGGGGAGCTGTTTTTT | CATSHKGLTSTGELFF
few | NA | TRBJ1-6 | TRBV7-9 | TGTGCCAGCAGCCGCGATAACAGGGAACCCCTCCACTTT | CASSRDNREPLHF
many | NA | TRBJ1-1 | TRBV5-1 | TGCGCCAGCAGCTTGGCCGTGAACACTGAAGCTTTCTTT | CASSLAVNTEAFF